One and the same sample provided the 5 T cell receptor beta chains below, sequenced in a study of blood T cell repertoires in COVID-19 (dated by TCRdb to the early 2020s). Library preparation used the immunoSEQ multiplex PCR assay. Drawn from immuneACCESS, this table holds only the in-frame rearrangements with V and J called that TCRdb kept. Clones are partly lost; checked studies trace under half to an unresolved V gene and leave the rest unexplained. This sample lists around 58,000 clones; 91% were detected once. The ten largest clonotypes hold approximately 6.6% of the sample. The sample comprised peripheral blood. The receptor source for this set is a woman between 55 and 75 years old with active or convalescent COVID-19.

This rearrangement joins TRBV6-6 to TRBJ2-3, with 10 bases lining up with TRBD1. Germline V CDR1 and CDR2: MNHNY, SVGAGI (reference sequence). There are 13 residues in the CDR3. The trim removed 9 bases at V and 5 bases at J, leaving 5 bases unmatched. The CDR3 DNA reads TGTGCCAGTGAGCGGACAGGGGGAGATACGCAGTATTTT. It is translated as CASERTGGDTQYF.

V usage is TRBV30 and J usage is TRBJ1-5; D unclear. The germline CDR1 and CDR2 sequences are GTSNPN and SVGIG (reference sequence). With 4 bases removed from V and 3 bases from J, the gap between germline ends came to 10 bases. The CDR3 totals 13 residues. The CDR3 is CAWTTLNNQPQHF. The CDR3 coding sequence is TGTGCCTGGACGACACTTAACAATCAGCCCCAGCATTTT.

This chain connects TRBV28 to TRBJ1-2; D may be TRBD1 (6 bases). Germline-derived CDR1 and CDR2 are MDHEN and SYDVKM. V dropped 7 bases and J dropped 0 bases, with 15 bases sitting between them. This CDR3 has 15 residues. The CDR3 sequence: CASTSETGPNYGYTF. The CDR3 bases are TGTGCCAGCACCTCCGAAACAGGGCCTAACTATGGCTACACCTTC.

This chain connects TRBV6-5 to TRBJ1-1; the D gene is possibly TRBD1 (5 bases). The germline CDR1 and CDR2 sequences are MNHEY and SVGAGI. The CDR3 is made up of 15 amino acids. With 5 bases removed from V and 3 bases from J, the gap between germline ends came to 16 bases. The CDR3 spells CASSPSTGADTEAFF. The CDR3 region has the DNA TGTGCCAGCAGTCCCAGTACAGGTGCGGACACTGAAGCTTTCTTT.

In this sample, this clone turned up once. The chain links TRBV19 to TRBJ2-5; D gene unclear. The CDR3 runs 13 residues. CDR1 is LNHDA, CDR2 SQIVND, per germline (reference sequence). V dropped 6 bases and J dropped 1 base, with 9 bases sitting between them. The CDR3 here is CASSPWPQETQYF. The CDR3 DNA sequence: TGTGCCAGTAGCCCTTGGCCCCAAGAGACCCAGTACTTC. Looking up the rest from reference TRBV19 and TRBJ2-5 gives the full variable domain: DGGITQSPKYLFRKEGQNVTLSCEQNLNHDAMYWYRQDPGQGLRLIYYSQIVNDFQKGDIAEGYSVSREKKESFPLTVTSAQKNPTAFYLCASSPWPQETQYFGPGTRLLVL.